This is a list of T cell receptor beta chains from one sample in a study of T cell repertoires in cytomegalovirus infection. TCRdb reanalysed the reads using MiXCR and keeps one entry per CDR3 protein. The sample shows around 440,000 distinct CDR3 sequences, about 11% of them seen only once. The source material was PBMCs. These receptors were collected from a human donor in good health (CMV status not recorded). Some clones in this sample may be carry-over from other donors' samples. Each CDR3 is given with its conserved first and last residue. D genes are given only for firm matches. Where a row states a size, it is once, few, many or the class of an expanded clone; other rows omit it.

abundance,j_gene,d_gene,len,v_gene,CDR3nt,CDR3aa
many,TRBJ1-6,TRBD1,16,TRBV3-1,TGTGCCAGCAGCCAAGTTGGGACAGGGAGCAATTCACCCCTCCACTTT,CASSQVGTGSNSPLHF
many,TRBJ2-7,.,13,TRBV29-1,TGCAGCGTTGTAGGCGGGGATACCTACGAGCAGTACTTC,CSVVGGDTYEQYF
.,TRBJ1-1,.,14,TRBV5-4,TGTGCCAGCAGCTTGAGTTTTGGGGGCACTGAAGCTTTCTTT,CASSLSFGGTEAFF
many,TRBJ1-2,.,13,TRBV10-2,TGCGCCCACCGTCACCCCTCAGGGTATGGCTACACCTTC,CAHRHPSGYGYTF
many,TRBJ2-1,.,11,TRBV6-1,TGTGCCAGCAAGAAGGGTGGGGAGCAGTTCTTC,CASKKGGEQFF
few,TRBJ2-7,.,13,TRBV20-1,TGCAGTGCCCAAGGTCGGGGGACCGACGAGCAGTACTTC,CSAQGRGTDEQYF
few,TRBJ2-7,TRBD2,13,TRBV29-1,TGCAGCGGGACTAGCGGGAGCACCTACGAGCAGTACTTC,CSGTSGSTYEQYF
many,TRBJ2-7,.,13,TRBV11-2,TGTGCCAGCAGCTTAAGTCCCATGGGTGGGCAGTACTTC,CASSLSPMGGQYF
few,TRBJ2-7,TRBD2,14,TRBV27,TGTGCCAGCAGCTTCGGGAGGGCCGCCTACGAGCAGTACTTC,CASSFGRAAYEQYF
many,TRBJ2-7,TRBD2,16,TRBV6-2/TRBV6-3,TGTGCCAGCAGTTTGCGACTAGCGGGAGTTTCCTACGAGCAGTACTTC,CASSLRLAGVSYEQYF
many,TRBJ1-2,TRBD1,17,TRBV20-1,TGCAGTGCCCAGCCCCCGGACAGGGAACCCCTAAACTATGGCTACACCTTC,CSAQPPDREPLNYGYTF
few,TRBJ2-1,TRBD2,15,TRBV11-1,TGTGCCAGCAGTCTCCCAGCGGGGGCCTACAATGAGCAGTTCTTC,CASSLPAGAYNEQFF
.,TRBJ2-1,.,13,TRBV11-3,TGTGCCAGCAGCGTTCTTGGAAGCAATGAGCAGTTCTTC,CASSVLGSNEQFF
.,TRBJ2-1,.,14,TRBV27,TGTGCCAGCCTGGAGGGGCTCGGGAACAATGAGCAGTTCTTC,CASLEGLGNNEQFF
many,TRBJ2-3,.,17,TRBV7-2,TGTGCCAGCAGCCGAAGAGTTGGCGGAGGAGGGTCAGATACGCAGTATTTT,CASSRRVGGGGSDTQYF
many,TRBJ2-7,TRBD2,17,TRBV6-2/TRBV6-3,TGTGCCAGCAGTTACCCCACTGGACTAGCAGAAGAGGACGAGCAGTACTTC,CASSYPTGLAEEDEQYF
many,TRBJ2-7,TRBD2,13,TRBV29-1,TGCAGCGTCTTAGCGGGAGGGCCCTACGAGCAGTACTTC,CSVLAGGPYEQYF
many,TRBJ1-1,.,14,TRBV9,TGTGCCAGCAGCGTACAGGGGTCGGGCACTGAAGCTTTCTTT,CASSVQGSGTEAFF
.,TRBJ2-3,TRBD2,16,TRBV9,TGTGCCAGCAGCGTAGGAGGGCGGGAGGGGACAGATACGCAGTATTTT,CASSVGGREGTDTQYF
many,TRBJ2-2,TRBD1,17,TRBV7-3,TGTGCCAGCAGGAAAAGATCCGGGACAGGGCCCACCGGGGAGCTGTTTTTT,CASRKRSGTGPTGELFF
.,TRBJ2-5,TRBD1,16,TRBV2,TGTGCCAGCAGTGAATCCTCCGGGACAGGGATAGAGACCCAGTACTTC,CASSESSGTGIETQYF
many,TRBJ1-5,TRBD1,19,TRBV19,TGTGCCAGTAGTATACATCCCGGACAGGGGGCGGTAGGGAATCAGCCCCAGCATTTT,CASSIHPGQGAVGNQPQHF
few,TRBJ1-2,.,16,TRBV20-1,TGCAGTGCTATCGCAGAAGACGGGGGGACTAACTATGGCTACACCTTC,CSAIAEDGGTNYGYTF
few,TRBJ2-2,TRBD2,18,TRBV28,TGTGCCAGCAGCCCCGTGGGTAGCGGGAGGGTAGGAACCGGGGAGCTGTTTTTT,CASSPVGSGRVGTGELFF
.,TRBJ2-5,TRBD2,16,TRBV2,TGTGCCAGCAGTTACCGACTAGCGGGAGCGAATGAGACCCAGTACTTC,CASSYRLAGANETQYF
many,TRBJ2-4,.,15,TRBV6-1,TGTGCCAGCAGTGAAAAGAATTGGATTGGGCACATTCAGTACTTC,CASSEKNWIGHIQYF
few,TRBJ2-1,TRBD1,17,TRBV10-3,TGTGCCATCAGTGAGTCGACCGCGAGGGGGCCAAGCAATGAGCAGTTCTTC,CAISESTARGPSNEQFF
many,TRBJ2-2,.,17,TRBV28,TGTGCCAGCAGTTTTCACCCTCGGGACCTTAACACCGGGGAGCTGTTTTTT,CASSFHPRDLNTGELFF
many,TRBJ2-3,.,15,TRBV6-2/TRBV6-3,TGTGCCAGCAGTTACTCGTCGGGGCGCACAGATACGCAGTATTTT,CASSYSSGRTDTQYF
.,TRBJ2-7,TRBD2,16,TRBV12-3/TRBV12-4,TGTGCCAGCAGTTTGGGTCTAGCGGGAGTTATCTACGAGCAGTACTTC,CASSLGLAGVIYEQYF
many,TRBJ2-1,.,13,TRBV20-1,TGCAGTGCTAGCCCACCCCTAGGAAATGAGCAGTTCTTC,CSASPPLGNEQFF
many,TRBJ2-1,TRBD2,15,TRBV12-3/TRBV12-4,TGTGCCAGCAGTATCCTAGCGGGAGGTTCCAATGAGCAGTTCTTC,CASSILAGGSNEQFF
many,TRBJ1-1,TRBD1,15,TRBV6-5,TGTGCCAGCAGTTACTCGGGGACAGAGAACACTGAAGCTTTCTTT,CASSYSGTENTEAFF
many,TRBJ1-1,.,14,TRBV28,TGTGCCAGCAGTTTGACCAGTATAGGCTCTGAAGCTTTCTTT,CASSLTSIGSEAFF
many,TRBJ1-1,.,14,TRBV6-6,TGTGCCAGCAGTTACTCGAGACAGAACACTGAAGCTTTCTTT,CASSYSRQNTEAFF
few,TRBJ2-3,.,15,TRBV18,TGTGCCAGCTCACCACCTCAGGAAAGCACAGATACGCAGTATTTT,CASSPPQESTDTQYF
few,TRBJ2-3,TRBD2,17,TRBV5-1,TGCGCCAGCAGCCCTGGGAGTACTAGCGTTTCAAGAGATACGCAGTATTTT,CASSPGSTSVSRDTQYF
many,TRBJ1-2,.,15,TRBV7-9,TGTGCCAGCGCTAAGAGGGACGGACTTAACTATGGCTACACCTTC,CASAKRDGLNYGYTF
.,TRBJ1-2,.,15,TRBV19,TGTGCCAGCCTATCCCGGGAGCGGATTAACTATGGCTACACCTTC,CASLSRERINYGYTF
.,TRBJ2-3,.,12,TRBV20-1,TGCAGTGCAGGCGGGGCAGAGGATACGCAGTATTTT,CSAGGAEDTQYF
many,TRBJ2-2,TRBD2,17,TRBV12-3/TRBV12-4,TGTGCCAGCAGTCCGGCTGGGGCGGGGGGGACCACCGGGGAGCTGTTTTTT,CASSPAGAGGTTGELFF
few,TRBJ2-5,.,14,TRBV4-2,TGTGCCAGCAGCCACCGCGTGGTGGCAGAGACCCAGTACTTC,CASSHRVVAETQYF
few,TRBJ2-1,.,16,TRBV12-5,TGTGCTAGTGGTCTTCCGGGCAGGGGAGTTCGCAATGAGCAGTTCTTC,CASGLPGRGVRNEQFF
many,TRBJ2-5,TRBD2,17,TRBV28,TGTGCCAGCAGTGGCGGTAGCGGGAGCTTCCTCGGGGAGACCCAGTACTTC,CASSGGSGSFLGETQYF
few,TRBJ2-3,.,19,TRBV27,TGTGCCAGCAGCTTGAGTCCAGGGGCCCCGGACTACGGCACAGATACGCAGTATTTT,CASSLSPGAPDYGTDTQYF
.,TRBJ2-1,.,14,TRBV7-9,TGTGCCAGCAGCTTGAGAAGGGCCTCGCATGAGCAGTTCTTC,CASSLRRASHEQFF
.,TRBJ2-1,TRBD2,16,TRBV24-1,TGTGCCACCAGTGATTCGGCCCGGACTAGCGGGAGGGAGCAGTTCTTC,CATSDSARTSGREQFF
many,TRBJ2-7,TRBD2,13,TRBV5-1,TGCGCCAGCAGCTTCGGGACTAGCGGGAGTTTTTACTTC,CASSFGTSGSFYF
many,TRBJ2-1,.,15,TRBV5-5,TGTGCCAGCAGCTTTAGGATCAGCTCCTACAATGAGCAGTTCTTC,CASSFRISSYNEQFF
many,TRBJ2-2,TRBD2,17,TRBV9,TGTGCCAGCAGCGTTAGCGGGAGAAAGAGTAACACCGGGGAGCTGTTTTTT,CASSVSGRKSNTGELFF
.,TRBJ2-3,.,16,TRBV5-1,TGCGCCAGCAGCTTGGAAGGGGTTGAATTGGCAGATACGCAGTATTTT,CASSLEGVELADTQYF
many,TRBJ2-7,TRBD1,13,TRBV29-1,TGCAGCGCTGGGACAGCGGTAACCTACGAGCAGTACTTC,CSAGTAVTYEQYF
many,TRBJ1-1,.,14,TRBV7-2,TGTGCCAGCAGCTTACAGGGGACTTACACTGAAGCTTTCTTT,CASSLQGTYTEAFF
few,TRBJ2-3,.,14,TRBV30,TGTGCCTGGAGTAGTGGCGGGATGACAGATACGCAGTATTTT,CAWSSGGMTDTQYF